One and the same sample provided the 9 T cell receptor beta chains below, sequenced in a study of tissue T cells after allogeneic stem cell transplantation. Time point in this sample: mouse harvest day 7 after allogeneic transplant. Mouse grafts combined 10^7 T-cell-depleted bone marrow cells with 10^6 splenic CD5+ T cells. TCRdb's table, derived via immunoSEQ multiplex PCR, lists solely in-frame clones and lacks some. In the table there are about 6,600 clones, about half of which are singletons. What was sequenced was lymph node tissue. The receptors shown here come from a female BALB/c mouse given C57BL/6 T cells with graft-versus-host disease after an allogeneic hematopoietic cell transplant.

In this sample, this clone is medium-sized. The gene names given are mouse names. From the germline J gene comes the end of the CDR3, since the read stops 1 residue before it. The V gene is TRBV3, the J gene TRBJ2-7; 8 bases agree with TRBD1. Germline V lookup: CDR1 SNHLY, CDR2 FYNGKV (reference sequence). This CDR3 comprises 12 residues. J gave up 6 bases and V 2 bases, and 0 bases lay outside the gene matches. The covered CDR3 bases are TGTGCCAGCAGCTTACAGGGGGCTGAACAGTAC. Translation: CASSLQGAEQY. The CDR3 in its entirety is CASSLQGAEQYF.

Note on this clone: Gene names are the mouse ones. The read ends 1 residue early relative to the CDR3; the germline J gene fills the gap. The genes are TRBV26 and TRBJ1-1; D unclear. The CDR3 runs 13 residues. The ends were cut back, 0 bases at V and 2 bases at J, with 4 bases in the middle. Germline lookup yields CDR1 KGHPV and CDR2 FQNQEV (reference sequence). The CDR3 spells CASSLSINTEVFF. The sequenced CDR3 bases are TGTGCCAGCAGTCTGTCGATTAACACAGAAGTCTTC.

As concerns this clone: Mouse names are used for the genes. The CDR3 goes on 1 residue after the read ends, and that part is filled in from the germline J gene. V gene TRBV15 combines with J gene TRBJ2-4; 13 bases agree with TRBD2. J lost 3 bases, V lost 6 bases, and 0 bases had no gene match. The CDR3 totals 14 residues. Germline V CDR1 and CDR2: SGHND, FRSKSL. CDR3 sequence reads: CASRGLGGQNTLYF. Partial CDR3 DNA: TGTGCCAGCAGGGGACTGGGGGGGCAAAACACCTTGTAC.

With respect to this clone: Gene names denote mouse genes. The sequenced fragment ends 1 residue before the CDR3 boundary, so the rest is inferred from the germline J gene. The genes are TRBV15 and TRBJ2-1, with D possibly being TRBD2 (5 bases). Trimming stripped 6 bases from V and 6 bases from J, with 15 bases between. This CDR3 has 14 amino acids. Germline V CDR1 and CDR2: SGHND, FRSKSL. The DNA read from the CDR3 is TGTGCCAGCAGCCTCGGCTGGGCCCGTGCTGAGCAGTTC. Translating gives CASSLGWARAEQF. The full CDR3 protein is CASSLGWARAEQFF.

This clone was detected once. Gene names follow the mouse nomenclature. The read ends 1 residue shy of where the CDR3 ends; the end is completed using the germline J gene. V and J are TRBV4 and TRBJ2-2; 10 nucleotides line up with TRBD2. V gave up 6 bases and J gave up 4 bases; unmatched junction bases: 2. CDR1 is LGHDT and CDR2 is YNNKQL in the germline V gene (reference sequence). This CDR3 contains 14 residues. This chain's CDR3 is CASRRLGGTGQLYF. The DNA read from the CDR3 is TGTGCCAGCAGAAGACTGGGGGGCACCGGGCAGCTCTAC.

Concerning this clone itself: Genes and germline come from the mouse. With the read ending 1 residue before the CDR3 end, the germline J gene is used to fill in that end. The rearrangement joins TRBV13-2 to TRBJ1-4, with 7 nucleotides matching TRBD1. This CDR3 is 14 amino acids long. V lost 3 bases, J lost 5 bases, and 4 bases stayed unmatched. In germline, CDR1 is NNHNN, CDR2 SYGAGS (reference sequence). Partial CDR3 DNA: TGTGCCAGCGGTGGACAGGGAGGAAACGAAAGATTATTT. It is translated as CASGGQGGNERLF. Given in full, the CDR3 is CASGGQGGNERLFF.

This clone was picked up a small number of times. Gene labels here are mouse ones. The CDR3 extends 1 residue past the end of the read, so its final part is completed from the germline J gene. The chain couples TRBV26 to TRBJ1-1, with a possible D match to TRBD1 (6 bases). Trimming left V 3 bases short and J 7 bases short, with 9 bases between. The CDR3 consists of 12 residues. CDR1 and CDR2 (germline): KGHPV, FQNQEV (reference sequence). The CDR3 sequence is CASSLGQKEVFF. The CDR3 bases that were read are TGTGCCAGCAGTCTAGGACAGAAAGAAGTCTTC.

Concerning this clone: The genes are named according to mouse. The DNA ends 1 residue before the CDR3 does, and the rest of the CDR3 is filled in from the germline J gene. The chain employs TRBV15 and TRBJ1-1; D remains unclear. The germline CDR1 and CDR2 sequences are SGHND and FRSKSL. The V end lost 6 bases, the J end lost 4 bases, and 6 bases lay between the germline ends. The CDR3 runs 11 residues. CDR3 in amino acids: CASRESTEVFF. CDR3 DNA (partial): TGTGCCAGCAGGGAAAGCACAGAAGTCTTC.

For this clone: Gene names refer to mouse genes. Coverage ceases 1 residue before the CDR3 finishes, and the germline J gene fills in the end. V usage is TRBV26 and J usage is TRBJ2-3; D call uncertain. V lost 3 bases, J lost 0 bases, and 10 bases lay in between. There are 15 residues in the CDR3. Per the germline V gene, CDR1 is KGHPV and CDR2 is FQNQEV (reference sequence). CDR3 protein: CASSLGWASAETLYF. CDR3 DNA (partial): TGTGCCAGCAGTCTAGGGTGGGCTAGTGCAGAAACGCTGTAT.